This T cell receptor beta chain was profiled in a study of monozygotic twins with inflammatory bowel disease. A word on this clonotype: Its antigen is still unknown.

The CDR3 consists of 16 residues. Reprocessing the 5' RACE reads, TCRdb reports a single entry for every CDR3 protein and omits DNA. In all, the sample yields fewer than 550,000 distinct CDR3 sequences. The study's findings and limits: For IBD, no single strong associated signal or clonotype was supported.

The clonotype comes from a human donor with ulcerative colitis or Crohn's disease, or a healthy co-twin of an affected twin (not recorded which). V usage is TRBV12-2 and J usage is TRBJ1-5. TRBV12-2 is designated a pseudogene. The sample taken for sequencing was blood. The CDR3 region is CASLQIKKPVHQPQHF.